Below, 2 T cell receptor beta chains from the same sample are listed, as sequenced in a study of memory CD4+ T cells and cytomegalovirus serostatus. The sort gate was single viable CD3+CD4+CD8-CD45RO+ cells for memory CD4+ T cells. The assay was immunoSEQ multiplex PCR, and TCRdb's table has in-frame clones only and misses some. The sample gives about 96,000 clones, about four fifths of which show up once; around 3.6% is in the top ten. Specimen: memory CD4+ T cells from blood. Receptors originate from an adult in good health and CMV-seropositive.

The rearrangement links TRBV28 to TRBJ2-3; 8 nucleotides line up with TRBD1. Germline trimming cut 5 bases from V and 5 bases from J; bases unmatched to any gene: 12. This CDR3 has 16 residues. The germline gives CDR1 MDHEN, CDR2 SYDVKM. CDR3 in DNA: TGTGCCAGCAGTCCGGTGATTGGACAGGGAGGAGATACGCAGTATTTT. It encodes CASSPVIGQGGDTQYF.

The CDR3 coding sequence is TGTGCCACCAGCAGGGGAACAGGGGGGTCTAACACTGAAGCTTTCTTT. Amino acids: CATSRGTGGSNTEAFF. The V and J genes are TRBV15 and TRBJ1-1; 8 nucleotides agree with TRBD1. Germline CDR1 and CDR2: LNHNV and YYDKDF (reference sequence). The CDR3 runs 16 residues. V lost 3 bases and J lost 2; bases outside the gene matches: 8. The full variable domain, its missing parts supplied by reference TRBV15 and TRBJ1-1, is DAMVIQNPRYQVTQFGKPVTLSCSQTLNHNVMYWYQQKSSQAPKLLFHYYDKDFNNEADTPDNFQSRRPNTSFCFLDIRSPGLGDTAMYLCATSRGTGGSNTEAFFGQGTRLTVV.